One and the same sample provided the 7 T cell receptor beta chains below, sequenced in a study of cytomegalovirus exposure and HLA in healthy donors. The PCR contained 60 Vbeta and 13 Jbeta primers. Profiled with immunoSEQ multiplex PCR; TCRdb holds only in-frame clones, not every one. Found here are 95,000 to 150,000 clones, more than 75% of them singletons; the top ten hold approximately 13%. What was sequenced was PBMCs. The receptor source for this set is a woman in her sixties or seventies in good health and CMV-seropositive.

This clone was counted a single time. The CDR3 spells CASSSSTGLREKLFF. CDR3 DNA: TGTGCCAGCAGCTCATCGACAGGGTTGAGGGAAAAACTGTTTTTT. The chain employs TRBV11-2 and TRBJ1-4; 7 bases agree with TRBD1. V gave up 4 bases and J gave up 8 bases; unmatched junction bases: 10. Germline V lookup: CDR1 SGHAT, CDR2 FQNNGV. This CDR3 region has 15 residues.

This chain uses TRBV7-2 with TRBJ1-5, with D tentatively TRBD1 (5 bases). V was cut by 5 bases and J by 0 bases, with 8 bases left in between. In germline, CDR1 is SGHTA, CDR2 FQGNSA. The CDR3 consists of 14 residues. CDR3 amino acids: CASSTGVSNQPQHF. The CDR3 region has the DNA TGTGCCAGCAGCACGGGGGTTAGCAATCAGCCCCAGCATTTT.

The rearrangement links TRBV5-8 to TRBJ2-5; 11 bases are a match to TRBD2. The CDR3 runs to 17 residues. Germline values: CDR1 SGHTS, CDR2 YDEGEE. V lost 4 bases to trimming and J lost 4 bases; unmatched junction nucleotides: 12. The CDR3 DNA reads TGTGCCAGCAGCATCACAAATAGCGGGAGGGCCCGAGAGACCCAGTACTTC. Translation: CASSITNSGRARETQYF.

The table lists this clone with many counts. This chain uses TRBV4-1 with TRBJ2-2, with TRBD1 matching 9 bases. Germline-derived CDR1 and CDR2 are MGHRA and YSYEKL. The CDR3 is 14 amino acids. V gave up 1 base and J gave up 6 bases; unmatched junction bases: 0. Here the CDR3 DNA reads TGCGCCAGCAGCCAAGGACAGGGGGCCGGGGAGCTGTTTTTT. It yields the protein CASSQGQGAGELFF.

The J gene is TRBJ2-7, the V gene TRBV19, with TRBD2 matching 7 bases. Trimming cost V 6 bases and J 3 bases; bases outside gene matches: 5. Germline assignment: CDR1 LNHDA and CDR2 SQIVND (reference sequence). The CDR3 length is 13 residues. The CDR3 loop reads CASSPGRGYEQYF. The DNA for the CDR3 is TGTGCCAGTAGCCCGGGGAGGGGCTACGAGCAGTACTTC.

This chain uses TRBV7-2 with TRBJ1-1; D perhaps matches TRBD1 (6 bases). CDR1 SGHTA and CDR2 FQGNSA come from the germline V gene. CDR3 length: 15 amino acids. V lost 1 base and J lost 1, with 10 bases in between. The CDR3 nucleotides read TGTGCCAGCAGCTTAGGGACAGCCCAGAACACTGAAGCTTTCTTT. Translated: CASSLGTAQNTEAFF. The variable domain in full, with the rest retrieved from reference TRBV7-2 and TRBJ1-1, is GAGVSQSPSNKVTEKGKDVELRCDPISGHTALYWYRQSLGQGLEFLIYFQGNSAPDKSGLPSDRFSAERTGGSVSTLTIQRTQQEDSAVYLCASSLGTAQNTEAFFGQGTRLTVV.

The chain recombines TRBV5-4 with TRBJ2-2; TRBD1 aligns across 12 bases. Germline CDR1 reads SGHNT; CDR2 reads YYREEE (reference sequence). With 4 bases clipped from V and 5 bases from J, the junction kept 3 bases outside the gene matches. The CDR3 sequence is 15 residues long. CDR3 sequence: CASSGTGGRTGELFF. The CDR3 DNA sequence: TGTGCCAGCAGCGGGACAGGGGGCCGGACCGGGGAGCTGTTTTTT.